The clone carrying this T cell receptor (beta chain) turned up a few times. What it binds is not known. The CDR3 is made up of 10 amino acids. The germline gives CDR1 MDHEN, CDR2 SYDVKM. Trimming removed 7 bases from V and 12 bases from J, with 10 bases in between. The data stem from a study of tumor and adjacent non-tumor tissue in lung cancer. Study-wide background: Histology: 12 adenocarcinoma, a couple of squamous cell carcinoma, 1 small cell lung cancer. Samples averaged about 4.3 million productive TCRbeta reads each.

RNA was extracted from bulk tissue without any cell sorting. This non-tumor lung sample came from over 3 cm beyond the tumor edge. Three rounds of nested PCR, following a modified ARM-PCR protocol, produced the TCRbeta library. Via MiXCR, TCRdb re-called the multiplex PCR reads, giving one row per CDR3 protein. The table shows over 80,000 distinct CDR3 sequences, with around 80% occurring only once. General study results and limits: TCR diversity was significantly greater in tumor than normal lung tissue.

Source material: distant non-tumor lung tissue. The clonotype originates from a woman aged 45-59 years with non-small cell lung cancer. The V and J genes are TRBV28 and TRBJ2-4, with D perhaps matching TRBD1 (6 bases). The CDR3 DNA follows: TGTGCCAGCAATTTGGACAGTCAGTACTTC. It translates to CASNLDSQYF.